The 31 T cell receptor beta chains given below trace back to one sample, sequenced in a study of blood T cell repertoires in COVID-19. Produced via immunoSEQ multiplex PCR; TCRdb's table is partial and in-frame only. This table has 650,000 to 800,000 clones, over 80% appearing once. The sample taken for sequencing was peripheral blood. The receptors were sampled from a woman between 18 and 29 years old with acute or convalescent COVID-19.

V gene TRBV15 combines with J gene TRBJ1-2, with 8 nucleotides matching TRBD1. The V gene's germline CDR1 is LNHNV and CDR2 YYDKDF (reference sequence). This CDR3 has 16 amino acids. The junction had 14 bases not matched to a gene; V was cut back by 3 bases and J by 8 bases. The CDR3: CATSSTYGQGVEGYTF. Written as DNA, the CDR3 is TGTGCCACCAGCAGTACTTACGGACAGGGCGTGGAGGGCTACACCTTC.

V usage is TRBV19 and J usage is TRBJ2-4, with a possible D match to TRBD2 (5 bases). Per germline, CDR1 LNHDA and CDR2 SQIVND (reference sequence). This CDR3 has 16 residues. Trimming removed 4 bases at V and 0 bases at J, with 13 bases between. The CDR3 here is CASSSRTRAAKNIQYF. The CDR3 coding sequence is TGTGCCAGTAGTAGTCGAACGAGGGCAGCCAAAAACATTCAGTACTTC.

The rearrangement links TRBV6-5 to TRBJ2-3, with unresolved D. The CDR3 runs to 14 residues. Germline V gives CDR1 MNHEY, CDR2 SVGAGI. The ends were cut back, 7 bases at V and 4 bases at J, with 15 bases in the middle. The CDR3 spells CASIGLSQADTQYF. The CDR3 DNA is TGTGCCAGCATTGGCTTATCCCAGGCAGATACGCAGTATTTT.

The CDR3 coding sequence is TGTGCCAGTAAAGAGGCCAGATATCAGCCCCAGCATTTT. Translating it yields CASKEARYQPQHF. The chain has TRBV19 and TRBJ1-5, with D unclear. Trimming shortened V by 7 bases and J by 5 bases, and 12 bases separated the two germline ends. The CDR3 consists of 13 residues. The germline V gene has CDR1 LNHDA and CDR2 SQIVND (reference sequence).

The genes are TRBV7-7 and TRBJ2-5; TRBD1 matches 11 bases. V shed 2 bases, J shed 7 bases, and the junction held 9 bases outside the gene matches. CDR3 length equals 16 residues. Germline CDR1 reads SSHAT; CDR2 reads FNYEAQ (reference sequence). CDR3 in amino acids: CASSLRTGGFPGTQYF. CDR3 bases: TGTGCCAGCAGCTTAAGGACAGGGGGCTTTCCAGGGACCCAGTACTTC.

This clone was observed a handful of times. This rearrangement joins TRBV6-5 to TRBJ2-3, with 9 bases aligning to TRBD2. The CDR3 is 15 residues long. CDR1 is MNHEY and CDR2 is SVGAGI in the germline V gene. V was clipped by 0 bases and J by 4 bases; unmatched bases: 2. The CDR3 region is CASSYSAGGPDTQYF. CDR3 bases: TGTGCCAGCAGTTACTCGGCGGGGGGGCCAGATACGCAGTATTTT.

The genes are TRBV5-1 and TRBJ1-2, with TRBD1 matching over 7 bases. The CDR3 has 15 amino acids. V was pared by 4 bases and J by 3 bases, with 9 bases of the junction left unmatched. Germline V CDR1 and CDR2: SGHRS, YFSETQ. The CDR3 loop is CASSLTGQSYYGYTF. CDR3 coding DNA: TGCGCCAGCAGCCTCACGGGACAGTCATACTATGGCTACACCTTC.

The V and J genes are TRBV7-8 and TRBJ2-5; 9 bases agree with TRBD2. The trim removed 6 bases at V and 4 bases at J, leaving 6 bases unmatched. This CDR3 has 14 residues. In germline, CDR1 is SGHVS, CDR2 FQNEAQ. The DNA of the CDR3 is TGTGCCAGCAGGCGGGGGGGCAGCACAGAGACCCAGTACTTC. Residues: CASRRGGSTETQYF.

The chain recombines TRBV6-1 with TRBJ1-6, with D possibly TRBD1 on 5 matching bases. With 0 bases removed from V and 8 bases from J, the gap between germline ends came to 8 bases. This CDR3 comprises 14 residues. Germline V gives CDR1 MNHNS, CDR2 SASEGT. CDR3 sequence: CASSEAAGYSPLHF. In DNA form, the CDR3 reads TGTGCCAGCAGTGAAGCAGCAGGGTATTCACCCCTCCACTTT.

This clone was picked up one time. The V and J genes are TRBV7-9 and TRBJ2-2, with 8 bases fitting TRBD2. This CDR3 is built from 15 residues. From germline, CDR1 is SEHNR and CDR2 FQNEAQ (reference sequence). The V and J ends lost 5 bases and 2 bases, in that order; junction bases with no gene match: 4. The CDR3 protein is CASSESGGNTGELFF. Written as DNA, the CDR3 is TGTGCCAGCAGCGAAAGCGGGGGCAACACCGGGGAGCTGTTTTTT.

J is TRBJ2-3 and V is TRBV19; 7 positions agree with TRBD1. Germline trimming cut 5 bases from V and 7 bases from J; bases unmatched to any gene: 15. The CDR3 contains 16 residues. The germline gives CDR1 LNHDA, CDR2 SQIVND (reference sequence). Here the CDR3 reads CASSANRQGSSNTQYF. The CDR3 nucleotides read TGTGCCAGTAGTGCGAACCGACAGGGTTCAAGTAATACGCAGTATTTT.

This clone showed up just once. The chain employs TRBV19 and TRBJ1-6; TRBD1 is a possible D gene (5 bases). Trimming shortened V by 5 bases and J by 7 bases, and 12 bases separated the two germline ends. Looked up from germline, CDR1 is LNHDA and CDR2 is SQIVND (reference sequence). The CDR3 extends over 14 amino acids. The CDR3 nucleotides are TGTGCCAGTAGTTGGTCAGGGTCGAATTCACCCCTCCACTTT. Its translation is CASSWSGSNSPLHF.

CDR3: CASSYSRTGTYEQYF. The CDR3 bases are TGTGCCAGCAGTTACTCGAGGACAGGGACCTACGAGCAGTACTTC. V usage is TRBV6-6 and J usage is TRBJ2-7; 8 bases line up with TRBD1. The V and J ends lost 0 bases and 2 bases, in that order; junction bases with no gene match: 3. Germline CDR1 MNHNY, CDR2 SVGAGI (reference sequence). The CDR3 loop spans 15 amino acids.

CDR3 loop: CASSPQGSGEKLFF. The CDR3 DNA reads TGTGCCAGCAGCCCACAGGGGAGCGGTGAAAAACTGTTTTTT. This chain joins TRBV6-6 and TRBJ1-4; 7 bases fit TRBD1. Germline loops: CDR1 MNHNY, CDR2 SVGAGI (reference sequence). The CDR3 is 14 residues long. The V gene end was trimmed by 6 bases and the J gene end by 7 bases; junction bases not matched to a gene: 8.

This chain links TRBV5-1 with TRBJ1-6, with unresolved D. The CDR3 runs 17 residues. Germline V gene lookup returns CDR1 SGHRS and CDR2 YFSETQ. The germline V and J ends were trimmed by 0 bases and 0 bases, with 10 bases remaining between them. CDR3 region: CASSLELYSSYNSPLHF. The CDR3, as DNA: TGCGCCAGCAGCTTGGAGTTATACAGCTCCTATAATTCACCCCTCCACTTT.

This chain uses TRBV7-2 with TRBJ1-5, with D unresolved. V gave up 3 bases and J gave up 2 bases, with 11 bases separating them. The germline V gene encodes CDR1 SGHTA and CDR2 FQGNSA. The CDR3 is made up of 15 amino acids. For the CDR3, the DNA is TGTGCCAGCAGCTTTTTGGGAGTCGGCAATCAGCCCCAGCATTTT. This encodes CASSFLGVGNQPQHF.

The chain links TRBV15 to TRBJ1-4; no definite D call. Trimming left V 3 bases short and J 0 bases short, with 14 bases between. The CDR3 totals 17 residues. Germline-derived CDR1 and CDR2 are LNHNV and YYDKDF (reference sequence). The CDR3 loop is CATSSAGRFSTNEKLFF. CDR3 in DNA: TGTGCCACCAGCAGCGCAGGCCGCTTCTCAACTAATGAAAAACTGTTTTTT. Full variable domain (remainder filled in from reference TRBV15 and TRBJ1-4): DAMVIQNPRYQVTQFGKPVTLSCSQTLNHNVMYWYQQKSSQAPKLLFHYYDKDFNNEADTPDNFQSRRPNTSFCFLDIRSPGLGDTAMYLCATSSAGRFSTNEKLFFGSGTQLSVL.

This chain uses TRBV27 with TRBJ1-2; D is ambiguous. The germline V gene encodes CDR1 MNHEY and CDR2 SMNVEV (reference sequence). The ends were cut back, 4 bases at V and 4 bases at J, with 16 bases in the middle. CDR3 length equals 15 residues. The CDR3 DNA reads as TGTGCCAGCAGTTCGCGGCCAGCAGTTTTCTATGGCTACACCTTC. Its translation: CASSSRPAVFYGYTF.

The chain employs TRBV30 and TRBJ2-3, with a weak D call TRBD2 (5 bases). The CDR3 contains 13 residues. Germline V gives CDR1 GTSNPN, CDR2 SVGIG (reference sequence). The ends were cut back, 8 bases at V and 5 bases at J, with 17 bases in the middle. The CDR3, as DNA: TGTGCCCTGGAGGTTCTTTCCGGAGATACGCAGTATTTT. This sequence encodes CALEVLSGDTQYF.

This chain joins TRBV5-5 and TRBJ2-2; D gene ambiguous. The CDR3 runs 15 residues. The germline V gene has CDR1 SGHKS and CDR2 YYEKEE (reference sequence). Trimming pared 2 bases from V and 0 bases from J, leaving 8 bases between. CDR3 protein: CASSFSAANTGELFF. CDR3 in DNA: TGTGCCAGCAGCTTTTCGGCGGCGAACACCGGGGAGCTGTTTTTT.

This rearrangement joins TRBV11-2 to TRBJ1-2; D is unresolved. Trimming left V 4 bases short and J 0 bases short, with 12 bases between. The CDR3 runs 15 residues. The V gene's germline CDR1 is SGHAT and CDR2 FQNNGV. CDR3 nucleotides: TGTGCCAGCAGCTCCCCCGGGGAGGCTAACTATGGCTACACCTTC. Amino acid sequence: CASSSPGEANYGYTF.

The chain uses TRBV18 and TRBJ2-3, with a possible D match to TRBD2 (7 bases). Trimming pared 0 bases from V and 2 bases from J, leaving 15 bases between. Germline assignment: CDR1 KGHSH and CDR2 LQKENI. This CDR3 region has 17 residues. CDR3 coding DNA: TGTGCCAGCTCACCACCACAAGCGGGGACATACACAGATACGCAGTATTTT. Its translation is CASSPPQAGTYTDTQYF.

The chain recombines TRBV6-2 or TRBV6-3 with TRBJ1-5; 8 bases line up with TRBD1. This CDR3 is built from 15 residues. Trimming removed 2 bases from V and 7 bases from J; junction bases left unmatched: 7. Germline CDR1 and CDR2: MNHEY and SVGEGT. CDR3 protein: CASSYRQGYGQPQHF. The DNA of the CDR3 is TGTGCCAGCAGTTACCGACAGGGGTACGGCCAGCCCCAGCATTTT.

The gene calls are TRBV6-2 or TRBV6-3 and TRBJ1-1; weak D call: TRBD1 (5 bases). This CDR3 comprises 11 residues. V was cut by 6 bases and J by 10 bases, with 12 bases left in between. Germline assignment: CDR1 MNHEY and CDR2 SVGEGT. The CDR3 reads CASSGHGGAFF. CDR3 coding DNA: TGTGCCAGCAGCGGTCACGGGGGAGCTTTCTTT.

The genes are TRBV4-1 and TRBJ1-6, with D hard to call. V was cut by 4 bases and J by 2 bases, with 12 bases left in between. The CDR3 totals 16 residues. CDR1 and CDR2 from the germline V gene are MGHRA and YSYEKL. The CDR3 region has the DNA TGCGCCAGCAGCCCGACCCGGGGAGCCTATAATTCACCCCTCCACTTT. Translation: CASSPTRGAYNSPLHF.

The count of this clone is one. The rearrangement links TRBV11-2 to TRBJ2-3, with 11 bases fitting TRBD2. J was trimmed by 1 base and V by 4 bases; bases with no gene match: 4. The CDR3 length is 16 residues. Germline CDR1 and CDR2: SGHAT and FQNNGV. The CDR3 region has the DNA TGTGCCAGCAGCTCTGGGACTAGCGGACGCACAGATACGCAGTATTTT. It is translated as CASSSGTSGRTDTQYF.

This chain uses TRBV4-1 with TRBJ1-3; a possible D gene is TRBD1 (5 bases). Trimming took off 4 bases at V and 2 bases at J, with 12 bases between the two ends. The CDR3 is made up of 15 amino acids. CDR1 is MGHRA and CDR2 is YSYEKL in the germline V gene. CDR3 region: CASSPLTGAGNTIYF. CDR3 nucleotides: TGCGCCAGCAGCCCTCTAACAGGTGCTGGAAACACCATATATTTT.

The chain is built from TRBV9 and TRBJ2-1; 9 bases agree with TRBD1. This CDR3 has 14 residues. The germline CDR1 and CDR2 sequences are SGDLS and YYNGEE. With 1 base clipped from V and 8 bases from J, the junction kept 4 bases outside the gene matches. The CDR3 DNA reads TGTGCCAGCAGCGTATCCACAGGGGGCGATGAGCAGTTCTTC. It is translated as CASSVSTGGDEQFF. Combining the CDR3 with reference TRBV9 and TRBJ2-1 gives the whole variable domain DSGVTQTPKHLITATGQRVTLRCSPRSGDLSVYWYQQSLDQGLQFLIQYYNGEERAKGNILERFSAQQFPDLHSELNLSSLELGDSALYFCASSVSTGGDEQFFGPGTRLTVL.

The chain uses TRBV24-1 and TRBJ1-2; the match to TRBD1 covers 7 bases. The germline V gene has CDR1 KGHDR and CDR2 SFDVKD. V was clipped by 5 bases and J by 4 bases; unmatched bases: 6. This CDR3 has 14 residues. DNA for the CDR3: TGTGCCACCAGTGTAGGGGGCGGTGGCTATGGCTACACCTTC. Translated: CATSVGGGGYGYTF.

V is TRBV13 and J is TRBJ1-2, with D perhaps TRBD1 (6 bases). Trimming left V 1 base short and J 3 bases short, with 9 bases between. Germline CDR1 is PRHDT and CDR2 is FYEKMQ (reference sequence). This CDR3 is 14 amino acids long. The CDR3 region is CASSLVDSYYGYTF. The CDR3 DNA follows: TGTGCCAGCAGCTTAGTGGACAGCTACTATGGCTACACCTTC. Supplemented by reference TRBV13 and TRBJ1-2, the full variable domain reads AAGVIQSPRHLIKEKRETATLKCYPIPRHDTVYWYQQGPGQDPQFLISFYEKMQSDKGSIPDRFSAQQFSDYHSELNMSSLELGDSALYFCASSLVDSYYGYTFGSGTRLTVV.

On this clone itself: This sample also contains other DNA sequences that code for the same CDR3. The genes are TRBV7-2 and TRBJ2-7; 11 bases fit TRBD2. The CDR3 has 14 amino acids. V was clipped by 5 bases and J by 2 bases; unmatched bases: 2. Germline V gene lookup returns CDR1 SGHTA and CDR2 FQGNSA. The CDR3 coding sequence is TGTGCCAGCAGCGTTAGCGGGGGGGCCTACGAGCAGTACTTC. It translates to CASSVSGGAYEQYF.